The present T cell receptor (beta chain) was sequenced within a study of Graves' ophthalmopathy and Graves' hyperthyroidism. The trim removed 2 bases at V and 2 bases at J, leaving 14 bases unmatched. The germline V gene encodes CDR1 SGHTA and CDR2 FQGNSA. The CDR3 extends over 18 amino acids. At least ten counts were recorded for this clonotype. As the template, RNA transcripts were used to amplify TCR beta CDR3 regions. The authors performed first-round RT-PCR with HTBI primers and then a second-round multiplex PCR. TCRdb passed the multiplex PCR reads through MiXCR, listing each CDR3 protein once. The table records roughly 1.1 million distinct CDR3 sequences, about 40% of them present only once.

This chain links TRBV7-2 with TRBJ2-7; 8 nucleotides align to TRBD1. Sequenced material: peripheral blood or thyroid tissue (not recorded which). The TCR sequence derives from an adult man with Graves' hyperthyroidism. The CDR3 DNA is TGTGCCAGCAGCTTACGCCCCAATCGACAGGGGAACCCCTACGAGCAGTACTTC. Translated: CASSLRPNRQGNPYEQYF.